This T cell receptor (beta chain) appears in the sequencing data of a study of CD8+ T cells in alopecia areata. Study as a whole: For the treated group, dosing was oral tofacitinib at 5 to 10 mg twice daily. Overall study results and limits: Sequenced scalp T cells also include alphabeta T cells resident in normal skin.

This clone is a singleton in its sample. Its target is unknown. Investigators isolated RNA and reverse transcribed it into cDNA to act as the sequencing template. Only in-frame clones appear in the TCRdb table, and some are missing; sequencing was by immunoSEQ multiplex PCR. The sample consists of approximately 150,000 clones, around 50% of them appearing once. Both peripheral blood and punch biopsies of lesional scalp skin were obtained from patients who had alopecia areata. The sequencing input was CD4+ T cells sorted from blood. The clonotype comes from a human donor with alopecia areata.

The CDR3 nucleotides read TGTGCCTGGAGTACCTCTAGCGCGAACTCCTACGAGCAGTACTTC. Its protein product is CAWSTSSANSYEQYF. The chain is built from TRBV30 and TRBJ2-7; D may be TRBD2 (6 bases). CDR1 GTSNPN and CDR2 SVGIG come from the germline V gene (reference sequence). V gave up 2 bases and J gave up 0 bases, with 14 bases separating them. The CDR3 runs to 15 residues.